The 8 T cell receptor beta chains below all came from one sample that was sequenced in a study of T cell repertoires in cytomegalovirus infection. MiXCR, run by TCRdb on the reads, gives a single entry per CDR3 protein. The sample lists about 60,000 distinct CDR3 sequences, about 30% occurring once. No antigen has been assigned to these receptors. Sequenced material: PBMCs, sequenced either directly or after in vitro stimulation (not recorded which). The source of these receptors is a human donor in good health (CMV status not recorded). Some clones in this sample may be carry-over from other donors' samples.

CDR3 region: CASSQSTFSGYTF. The CDR3 nucleotides are TGTGCCAGCAGCCAGTCTACATTCTCTGGCTACACCTTC. The rearrangement joins TRBV7-9 to TRBJ1-2; the D is unclear. CDR3 length equals 13 residues. In germline, CDR1 is SEHNR, CDR2 FQNEAQ (reference sequence). Trimming removed 5 bases at V and 7 bases at J, with 14 bases between.

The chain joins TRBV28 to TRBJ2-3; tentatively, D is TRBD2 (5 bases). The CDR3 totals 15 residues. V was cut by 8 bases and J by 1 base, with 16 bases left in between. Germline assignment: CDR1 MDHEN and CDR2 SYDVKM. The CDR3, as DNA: TGTGCCAGCTCGCCAGGAGGCTGGGGCACAGATACGCAGTATTTT. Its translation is CASSPGGWGTDTQYF.

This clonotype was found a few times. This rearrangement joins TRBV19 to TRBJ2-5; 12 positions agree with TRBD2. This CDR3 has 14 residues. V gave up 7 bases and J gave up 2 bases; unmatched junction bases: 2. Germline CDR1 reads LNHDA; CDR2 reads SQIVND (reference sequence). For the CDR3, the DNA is TGTGCCAGTAAAGGGACTAGCGGGCAAGAGACCCAGTACTTC. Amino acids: CASKGTSGQETQYF.

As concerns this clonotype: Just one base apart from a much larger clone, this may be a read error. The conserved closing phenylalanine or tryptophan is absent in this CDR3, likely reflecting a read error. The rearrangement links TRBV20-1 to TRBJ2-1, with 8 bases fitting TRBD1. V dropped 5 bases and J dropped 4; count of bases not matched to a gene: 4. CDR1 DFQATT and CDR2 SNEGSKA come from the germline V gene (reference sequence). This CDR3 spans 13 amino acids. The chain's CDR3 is CSAARDRYNEQFL. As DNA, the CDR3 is TGCAGTGCTGCCCGGGACAGGTACAATGAGCAGTTCTTA.

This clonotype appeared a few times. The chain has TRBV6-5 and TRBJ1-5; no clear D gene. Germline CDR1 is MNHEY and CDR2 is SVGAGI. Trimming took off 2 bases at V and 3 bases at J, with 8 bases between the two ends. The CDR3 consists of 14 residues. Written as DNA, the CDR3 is TGTGCCAGCAGTTACACACCATACAATCAGCCCCAGCATTTT. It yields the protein CASSYTPYNQPQHF.

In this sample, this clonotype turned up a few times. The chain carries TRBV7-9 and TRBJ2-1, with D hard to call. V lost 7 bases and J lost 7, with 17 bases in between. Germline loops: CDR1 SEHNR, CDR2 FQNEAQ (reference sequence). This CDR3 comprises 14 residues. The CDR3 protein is CASTKERVENEQFF. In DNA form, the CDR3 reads TGTGCCAGCACCAAGGAACGGGTGGAGAATGAGCAGTTCTTC. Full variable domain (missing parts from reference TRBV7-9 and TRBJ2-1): DTGVSQNPRHKITKRGQNVTFRCDPISEHNRLYWYRQTLGQGPEFLTYFQNEAQLEKSRLLSDRFSAERPKGSFSTLEIQRTEQGDSAMYLCASTKERVENEQFFGPGTRLTVL.

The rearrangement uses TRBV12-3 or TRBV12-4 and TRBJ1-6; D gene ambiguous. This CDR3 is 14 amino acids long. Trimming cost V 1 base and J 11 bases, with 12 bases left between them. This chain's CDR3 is CASSLVGNTTPLHF. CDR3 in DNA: TGTGCCAGCAGTTTAGTAGGGAATACTACACCCCTCCACTTT.

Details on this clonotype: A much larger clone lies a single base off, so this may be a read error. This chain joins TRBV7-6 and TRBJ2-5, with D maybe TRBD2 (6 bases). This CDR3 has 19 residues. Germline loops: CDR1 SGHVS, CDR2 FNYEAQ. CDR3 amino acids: CASSLARGAPAGWGETRYF. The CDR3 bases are TGTGCCAGCAGCTTAGCGCGTGGCGCTCCGGCAGGGTGGGGGGAGACCCGGTACTTC.